A single sample is the source of the 32 T cell receptor beta chains below, sequenced in a study of vaccination and CD4 T cells after COVID-19. This sample's treatment: 10-day PBMC culture with coronavirus spike peptide pools or control peptides (ViraFEST assay). Sequenced with the Oncomine TCR Beta short-read assay was DNA taken from cultured CD4+ T cells. In TCRdb, the PCR reads were re-called with MiXCR into one record per CDR3 protein. This table has about 13,000 distinct CDR3 sequences, roughly three quarters appearing once. The antigens for these receptors are not known. The specimen was CD4+ T cells from blood, cultured in vitro. These receptors all stem from a human donor who had recovered from COVID-19.

The chain is built from TRBV28 and TRBJ1-2; D not resolved. V lost 3 bases, J lost 4 bases, and 6 bases lay in between. CDR3 length equals 12 residues. Germline CDR1 reads MDHEN; CDR2 reads SYDVKM. The CDR3 sequence: CASSFRTYGYTF. As DNA, the CDR3 is TGTGCCAGCAGTTTCCGGACCTATGGCTACACCTTC.

This sequence joins TRBV11-1 and TRBJ2-7, with a weak D call TRBD1 (6 bases). Germline CDR1 SGHAT, CDR2 FQDESV (reference sequence). With 1 base removed from V and 2 bases from J, the gap between germline ends came to 12 bases. This CDR3 is built from 15 residues. CDR3: CASSLETGSTYEQYF. For the CDR3, the DNA is TGTGCCAGCAGCTTAGAGACAGGTTCGACCTACGAGCAGTACTTC.

The chain couples TRBV19 to TRBJ2-5, with a tentative D call TRBD1 (7 bases). V lost 6 bases and J 5 bases, leaving 25 bases between the germline ends. The CDR3 covers 17 residues. Germline CDR1 is LNHDA and CDR2 is SQIVND (reference sequence). The chain's CDR3 is CASSQGGSTGFSETQYF. Written as DNA, the CDR3 is TGTGCCAGTAGCCAAGGGGGGTCGACAGGGTTTTCGGAGACCCAGTACTTC.

This clonotype occurred a few times. Here the CDR3 DNA reads TGTGCCAGCAGCGAGCAGGGGACCACTGGAAACACCATATATTTT. Protein sequence: CASSEQGTTGNTIYF. The J gene is TRBJ1-3, the V gene TRBV28, with D possibly matching TRBD1 (6 bases). CDR1 and CDR2 from the germline V gene are MDHEN and SYDVKM. The CDR3 consists of 15 residues. V lost 6 bases, J lost 2 bases, and 14 bases lay in between.

The V call is TRBV30, the J call TRBJ1-2; a possible D gene is TRBD1 (6 bases). Germline V lookup: CDR1 GTSNPN, CDR2 SVGIG (reference sequence). The length of the CDR3 is 14 residues. V was trimmed by 5 bases and J by 4 bases, leaving 17 bases between them. The CDR3 sequence: CAWGIQGGRYGYTF. The CDR3 coding sequence is TGTGCCTGGGGGATACAGGGAGGGCGCTATGGCTACACCTTC.

This clonotype is a singleton in its sample. This chain uses TRBV11-2 with TRBJ1-1, with 8 bases fitting TRBD1. The CDR3 has 14 residues. The germline gives CDR1 SGHAT, CDR2 FQNNGV. Trimming at V came to 5 bases and at J to 4 bases, leaving 6 bases not matched to a gene. In DNA, the CDR3 is TGTGCCAGCAGCAACTGGGACAGGAGCACTGAAGCTTTCTTT. Residues: CASSNWDRSTEAFF. The full variable domain, with the rest looked up from reference TRBV11-2 and TRBJ1-1, is EAGVAQSPRYKIIEKRQSVAFWCNPISGHATLYWYQQILGQGPKLLIQFQNNGVVDDSQLPKDRFSAERLKGVDSTLKIQPAKLEDSAVYLCASSNWDRSTEAFFGQGTRLTVV.

This sequence joins TRBV19 and TRBJ2-7; 8 bases are shared with TRBD2. The CDR3 contains 15 residues. V shed 3 bases and J 2 bases; nucleotides not matched to a gene: 6. CDR1 is LNHDA and CDR2 is SQIVND in the germline V gene (reference sequence). CDR3 nucleotide sequence: TGTGCCAGTAGTATGGGTAGCGGGATCACCTACGAGCAGTACTTC. It specifies CASSMGSGITYEQYF.

The chain employs TRBV6-1 and TRBJ1-4; a weak D match, TRBD1 (5 bases). The CDR3 contains 15 residues. Germline assignment: CDR1 MNHNS and CDR2 SASEGT. The ends were cut back, 5 bases at V and 1 base at J, with 11 bases in the middle. The CDR3 reads CASSTQGGTNEKLFF. Written as DNA, the CDR3 is TGTGCCAGCAGTACCCAGGGTGGAACTAATGAAAAACTGTTTTTT.

The chain joins TRBV10-3 to TRBJ1-6; TRBD1 matches 7 bases. The CDR3 covers 14 residues. J lost 5 bases, V lost 6 bases, and 4 bases had no gene match. Germline CDR1 is ENHRY and CDR2 is SYGVKD. This CDR3 is CAIRTGTDNSPLHF. The CDR3 region has the DNA TGTGCCATCAGAACAGGGACAGATAATTCACCCCTCCACTTT.

The gene calls are TRBV6-5 and TRBJ2-4; 7 bases are a match to TRBD1. CDR1 is MNHEY and CDR2 is SVGAGI in the germline V gene. V trimming: 0 bases; J trimming: 7 bases; junction bases outside the gene matches: 9. This CDR3 is built from 16 residues. CDR3: CASSYSTPTGMNIQYF. DNA for the CDR3: TGTGCCAGCAGTTACTCGACCCCGACAGGGATGAACATTCAGTACTTC.

V and J are TRBV7-2 and TRBJ2-6; the D gene is possibly TRBD2 (6 bases). Germline CDR1 reads SGHTA; CDR2 reads FQGNSA. The CDR3 has 16 residues. The germline V and J ends were trimmed by 7 bases and 2 bases, with 15 bases remaining between them. The CDR3 nucleotides read TGTGCCAGCACCCTAACCGGAGGGGCTGGGGCCAACGTCCTGACTTTC. Its translation is CASTLTGGAGANVLTF.

The rearrangement uses TRBV20-1 and TRBJ2-7, with 12 bases aligning to TRBD1. This CDR3 comprises 13 residues. Looked up from germline, CDR1 is DFQATT and CDR2 is SNEGSKA (reference sequence). After removal of 6 bases from V and 6 bases from J, the junction contained 6 bases not matched to a gene. Here the CDR3 reads CSAQGQGASEQYF. CDR3 nucleotide sequence: TGCAGTGCCCAGGGACAGGGGGCTTCCGAGCAGTACTTC.

V is TRBV7-9 and J is TRBJ1-5, with D hard to call. Germline CDR1 reads SEHNR; CDR2 reads FQNEAQ (reference sequence). Between the trimmed V and J ends, which lost 5 bases and 5 bases, there was a span of 7 bases. The CDR3 loop spans 12 amino acids. The CDR3 bases are TGTGCCAGCAGCCCGTACGATCAGCCCCAGCATTTT. Its translation: CASSPYDQPQHF.

CDR3 in DNA: TGTGCCAGCAGCTCAAGCTGGAGCTATGGCTACACCTTC. Translating it yields CASSSSWSYGYTF. The rearrangement links TRBV5-4 to TRBJ1-2; no reliable D call. This CDR3 has 13 amino acids. Germline assignment: CDR1 SGHNT and CDR2 YYREEE (reference sequence). Trimming shortened V by 3 bases and J by 4 bases, and 10 bases separated the two germline ends.

The chain recombines TRBV2 with TRBJ2-7, with 7 bases fitting TRBD2. Trimming removed 6 bases from V and 0 bases from J; junction bases left unmatched: 8. Germline V lookup: CDR1 SNHLY, CDR2 FYNNEI. The CDR3 totals 15 residues. CDR3 sequence reads: CASSPRGGSSYEQYF. DNA for the CDR3: TGTGCCAGCAGCCCCCGGGGCGGGAGCTCCTACGAGCAGTACTTC.

V is TRBV19 and J is TRBJ2-3; D is unresolved. The CDR3 runs 14 residues. Trimming took 5 bases from V and 1 from J, leaving 10 bases between them. Germline loops: CDR1 LNHDA, CDR2 SQIVND (reference sequence). The CDR3 region has the DNA TGTGCCAGTAGTGTCCTAAGCGGCACAGATACGCAGTATTTT. Translated, it gives CASSVLSGTDTQYF.

The genes are TRBV14 and TRBJ2-7; 9 bases map to TRBD1. CDR1 and CDR2 (germline): SGHDN, FVKESK. The trim removed 0 bases at V and 6 bases at J, leaving 12 bases unmatched. This CDR3 comprises 17 residues. CDR3 coding DNA: TGTGCCAGCAGCCAAGACCTCCTTCAGACAGGGGGTGGCGAGCAGTACTTC. Translated, it gives CASSQDLLQTGGGEQYF.

The chain links TRBV5-5 to TRBJ1-1, with D hard to call. The germline gives CDR1 SGHKS, CDR2 YYEKEE (reference sequence). The ends were cut back, 1 base at V and 1 base at J, with 5 bases in the middle. This CDR3 contains 13 residues. The CDR3 loop reads CASSLLRNTEAFF. Here the CDR3 DNA reads TGTGCCAGCAGCTTGCTGCGGAACACTGAAGCTTTCTTT.

Only one count was recorded for this clonotype. The J gene is TRBJ2-7, the V gene TRBV30; 10 bases map to TRBD1. Germline-derived CDR1 and CDR2 are GTSNPN and SVGIG (reference sequence). V was pared by 2 bases and J by 4 bases, with 8 bases of the junction left unmatched. This CDR3 comprises 15 residues. The CDR3 spells CAWSKPDRGLYEQYF. CDR3 nucleotides: TGTGCCTGGAGTAAGCCGGACAGGGGGTTGTACGAGCAGTACTTC.

This clonotype was seen a handful of times. The chain recombines TRBV7-6 with TRBJ1-6; the match to TRBD1 covers 7 bases. V was clipped by 0 bases and J by 10 bases; unmatched bases: 12. The CDR3 extends over 17 amino acids. CDR1 and CDR2 (germline): SGHVS, FNYEAQ. The CDR3: CASSLASVGTEGSPLHF. CDR3 DNA sequence: TGTGCCAGCAGCTTAGCTTCAGTAGGGACAGAGGGGTCACCCCTCCACTTT.

This clonotype appeared a few times. This rearrangement joins TRBV2 to TRBJ2-7; D unclear. Germline V CDR1 and CDR2: SNHLY, FYNNEI. The ends were cut back, 4 bases at V and 4 bases at J, with 5 bases in the middle. The CDR3 length is 11 residues. The CDR3 spells CASSVRYEQYF. The CDR3 nucleotides are TGTGCCAGCAGTGTGAGGTACGAGCAGTACTTC.

The gene calls are TRBV6-1 and TRBJ1-5; 7 bases line up with TRBD1. Germline V lookup: CDR1 MNHNS, CDR2 SASEGT. This CDR3 is built from 16 residues. V dropped 6 bases and J dropped 4; count of bases not matched to a gene: 12. The CDR3 reads CASSASGTAQNQPQHF. The DNA of the CDR3 is TGTGCCAGCAGCGCCTCCGGGACAGCACAAAATCAGCCCCAGCATTTT.

The chain recombines TRBV7-9 with TRBJ1-5; D ambiguous. CDR3 size: 16 residues. CDR1 is SEHNR and CDR2 is FQNEAQ in the germline V gene (reference sequence). V was pared by 3 bases and J by 7 bases, with 19 bases between. The CDR3 coding sequence is TGTGCCAGCAGCTTTGGGTACGGCTCGGCGGGGCAGCCCCAGCATTTT. Translated: CASSFGYGSAGQPQHF.

Points on this clonotype: A junction boundary mismatches the germline segment, possibly from a read error. The gene calls are TRBV7-2 and TRBJ2-7; 10 bases map to TRBD2. The CDR3 covers 14 residues. Germline V gene sequence: CDR1 SGHTA, CDR2 FQGNSA. CDR3 residues: CASSLAGAAREQYF. The CDR3 region has the DNA TGTGCCAGCAGCCTAGCGGGAGCTGCAAGGGAGCAGTACTTC. The complete variable domain, with remaining parts taken from reference TRBV7-2 and TRBJ2-7, reads GAGVSQSPSNKVTEKGKDVELRCDPISGHTALYWYRQSLGQGLEFLIYFQGNSAPDKSGLPSDRFSAERTGGSVSTLTIQRTQQEDSAVYLCASSLAGAAREQYFGPGTRLTVT.

The chain couples TRBV10-1 to TRBJ2-1; D is possibly TRBD1 (5 bases). Germline V gives CDR1 WNHNN, CDR2 SYGVQD (reference sequence). V lost 0 bases to trimming and J lost 8 bases, with 11 bases between them. CDR3 length: 14 residues. CDR3 sequence: CASSESIQGYEQFF. The DNA for the CDR3 is TGCGCCAGCAGTGAGTCGATCCAGGGATATGAGCAGTTCTTC.

The V call is TRBV7-9, the J call TRBJ1-2; D not certain. Deletions cut 3 bases from V and 8 bases from J, with 25 bases between. The CDR3 sequence is 17 residues long. Germline V lookup: CDR1 SEHNR, CDR2 FQNEAQ (reference sequence). CDR3 loop: CASSFARLGQRSVGYTF. Here the CDR3 DNA reads TGTGCCAGCAGCTTCGCCCGCCTCGGGCAGCGCAGTGTCGGCTACACCTTC.

The CDR3: CASRRPAGLTIISYGYTF. In DNA form, the CDR3 reads TGTGCCAGCAGAAGACCCGCGGGACTGACGATAATATCCTATGGCTACACCTTC. The V gene is TRBV6-2 or TRBV6-3, the J gene TRBJ1-2; perhaps TRBD1 as D (5 bases). Germline assignment: CDR1 MNHEY and CDR2 SVGEGT. Trimming shortened V by 6 bases and J by 4 bases, and 27 bases separated the two germline ends. This CDR3 region has 18 residues.

The V gene is TRBV7-2, the J gene TRBJ2-7; TRBD2 might be the D (5 bases). Germline V CDR1 and CDR2: SGHTA, FQGNSA. V gave up 5 bases and J gave up 5 bases, with 13 bases separating them. The CDR3 runs to 13 residues. The CDR3 loop is CASSDYLRDEQYF. The CDR3 nucleotides read TGTGCCAGCAGCGACTATCTCCGGGACGAGCAGTACTTC.

The genes are TRBV20-1 and TRBJ1-5, with TRBD1 as a possible D gene (5 bases). The CDR3 contains 14 residues. Trimming cost V 3 bases and J 0 bases, with 9 bases left between them. Germline assignment: CDR1 DFQATT and CDR2 SNEGSKA (reference sequence). The CDR3 loop reads CSASRDGSNQPQHF. As DNA, the CDR3 is TGCAGTGCTAGCCGGGACGGTAGCAATCAGCCCCAGCATTTT.

This chain connects TRBV20-1 to TRBJ1-2; perhaps TRBD1 as D (5 bases). This CDR3 is built from 12 residues. Trimming pared 1 base from V and 4 bases from J, leaving 7 bases between. The germline CDR1 and CDR2 sequences are DFQATT and SNEGSKA (reference sequence). CDR3 in amino acids: CSARGTSYGYTF. Here the CDR3 DNA reads TGCAGTGCTAGAGGGACATCCTATGGCTACACCTTC.

The genes are TRBV6-5 and TRBJ1-1; TRBD1 matches 7 bases. Trimming removed 4 bases from V and 2 bases from J; junction bases left unmatched: 10. The length of the CDR3 is 16 residues. Germline CDR1 and CDR2: MNHEY and SVGAGI. DNA of the CDR3: TGTGCCAGCAGTTCCAGGACAGGCCCGACTAACACTGAAGCTTTCTTT. The encoded protein is CASSSRTGPTNTEAFF.

The chain links TRBV30 to TRBJ1-2; 11 nucleotides agree with TRBD1. The ends lost 5 bases at V and 7 bases at J; junction bases unmatched: 9. There are 14 residues in the CDR3. CDR1 GTSNPN and CDR2 SVGIG come from the germline V gene (reference sequence). The CDR3 is CAWGARDRGVGYTF. The DNA of the CDR3 is TGTGCCTGGGGGGCCCGGGACAGGGGGGTTGGCTACACCTTC.